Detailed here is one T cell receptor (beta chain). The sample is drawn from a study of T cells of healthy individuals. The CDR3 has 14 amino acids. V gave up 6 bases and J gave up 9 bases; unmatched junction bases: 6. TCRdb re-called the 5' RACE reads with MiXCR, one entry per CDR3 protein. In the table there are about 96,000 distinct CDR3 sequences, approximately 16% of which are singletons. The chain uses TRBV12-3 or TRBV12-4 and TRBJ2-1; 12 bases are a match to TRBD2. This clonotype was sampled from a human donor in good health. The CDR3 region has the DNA TGTGCCAGCAGGCTAGCGGGAGGGCCTGGTGAGCAGTTCTTC. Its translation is CASRLAGGPGEQFF.